Listed below are T cell receptor beta chains from one sample, sequenced in a study of CD8 T cells in Susac syndrome. TCRdb re-called the immunoSEQ multiplex PCR reads through MiXCR, storing one row per CDR3 protein. The repertoire has about 290,000 distinct CDR3 sequences, about 89% of them found once; the top ten carry roughly 0.2%. Material: CD8+ T cells from PBMCs. The receptor source for this set is a human donor with multiple sclerosis. The CDR3 runs from the conserved cysteine through the conserved F or W. D genes are given only for firm matches. Clone size is given for some rows only: seen once, a few or many times, or a class if the clone is expanded.

clone_size d_call j_call v_call cdr3_length cdr3_nt cdr3_aa
NA TRBD1 TRBJ2-7 TRBV27 15 TGTGCCAGCAGTCAATCGACAGGGTGGGTCTACGAGCAGTACTTC CASSQSTGWVYEQYF
NA NA TRBJ2-3 TRBV29-1 14 TGCAGCGTTGAAGGCGAGCGAGACACAGATACGCAGTATTTT CSVEGERDTDTQYF
NA TRBD2 TRBJ2-5 TRBV9 16 TGTGCCAGCAGCAAAGAGGGCGGGGGGGGCCAAGAGACCCAGTACTTC CASSKEGGGGQETQYF
once NA TRBJ2-7 TRBV10-1 15 TGCGCCAGCAGTGAGTCCCCGACAGGTTACTACGAGCAGTACTTC CASSESPTGYYEQYF
NA NA TRBJ2-2 TRBV27 14 TGTGCCAGCAGTCCTACCCCGATCGCCGGGGAGCTGTTTTTT CASSPTPIAGELFF
NA NA TRBJ2-2 TRBV4-3 15 TGCGCCAGCAGCCCCCTTTCAGGGCTCGGCGGGGAGCTGTTTTTT CASSPLSGLGGELFF
NA NA TRBJ1-4 TRBV4-1 15 TGCGCCAGCAGCTCACCTCTCGGAACTAATGAAAAACTGTTTTTT CASSSPLGTNEKLFF
NA NA TRBJ2-2 TRBV29-1 14 TGCAGCGTAATTTGGGTGGAAAACACCGGGGAGCTGTTTTTT CSVIWVENTGELFF
NA TRBD1 TRBJ1-6 TRBV7-2 16 TGTGCCAGCAGCTTAGAAATTGACAGGGAGTATTCACCCCTCCACTTT CASSLEIDREYSPLHF
NA NA TRBJ2-6 TRBV6-5 18 TGTGCCAGCAGTTACTCTCCCCGGGACTCCTCTGGGGCCAACGTCCTGACTTTC CASSYSPRDSSGANVLTF
NA NA TRBJ2-3 TRBV30 12 TGTGCCTGGACAGGGGTAAGAGATACGCAGTATTTT CAWTGVRDTQYF
NA NA TRBJ2-7 TRBV21-1 19 TGTGCCAGCAGCAAATCAAGGATTTTGGGTGACCGCAACCTCTACGAGCAGTACTTC CASSKSRILGDRNLYEQYF
NA NA TRBJ2-1 TRBV2 13 TGTGCCAGCAGGGGGGACGCCTACAATGAGCAGTTCTTC CASRGDAYNEQFF
NA TRBD2 TRBJ2-2 TRBV27 19 TGTGCCAGCAGTTCCCCCTTTTGGCTAGCGGGAGCGGGCACCGGGGAGCTGTTTTTT CASSSPFWLAGAGTGELFF
NA NA TRBJ2-7 TRBV7-9 14 TGTGCCAGCAGCCCGGTAGGGGGGCCCCACGAGCAGTACTTC CASSPVGGPHEQYF
NA NA TRBJ1-5 TRBV19 15 TGTGCCAGTAGTATAGACAGGGAGGGTTATCAGCCCCAGCATTTT CASSIDREGYQPQHF
NA TRBD1 TRBJ1-1 TRBV9 15 TGTGCCAGCAGTCTTCATTCAACAGGGGTCACTGAAGCTTTCTTT CASSLHSTGVTEAFF
NA NA TRBJ2-2 TRBV7-7 16 TGTGCTAGCAGCTTAGATCCGGGTCTCAACACCGGGGAGCTGTTTTTT CASSLDPGLNTGELFF
NA NA TRBJ1-1 TRBV28 12 TGTGCCACCCTAAGCATAAACACTGAAGCTTTCTTT CATLSINTEAFF
NA NA TRBJ1-5 TRBV28 16 TGTGCCAGCAGTTTGGACAGAGAAGGATACAATCAGCCCCAGCATTTT CASSLDREGYNQPQHF
NA TRBD2 TRBJ2-3 TRBV3-1 15 TGTGCCAGCAGCCAAAAGGGACTAGGGTCCGATACGCAGTATTTT CASSQKGLGSDTQYF
NA NA TRBJ2-7 TRBV28 11 TGTGCCAGCAGTTCGTCCGTAGAGCAGTACTTC CASSSSVEQYF
NA TRBD2 TRBJ2-2 TRBV29-1 17 TGCAGCGTTGAAAACTTAGCGGGAGTTATGAACACCGGGGAGCTGTTTTTT CSVENLAGVMNTGELFF
NA NA TRBJ1-1 TRBV20-1 16 TGCAGTGCTAGTGGCCCGATGGGTGGGATGAACACTGAAGCTTTCTTT CSASGPMGGMNTEAFF
NA TRBD2 TRBJ2-7 TRBV5-6 16 TGTGCCAGCAGCGGGGGACTAGCGGGAGTCGGCTACGAGCAGTACTTC CASSGGLAGVGYEQYF
few NA TRBJ2-5 TRBV11-2 14 TGTGCCAGCAGCTTAGCGTTGGACCAAGAGACCCAGTACTTC CASSLALDQETQYF